Listed below are T cell receptor beta chains from one sample, sequenced in a study of regulatory T cells in long-lasting Graves disease. TCRdb re-derived calls from the multiplex PCR reads in MiXCR, one entry per CDR3 protein. Among 530,000 or so distinct CDR3 sequences listed, about 13% were seen once. This sample was shared with a second study, whose subject was T cells in Graves' hyperthyroidism and ophthalmopathy.

Sample: peripheral blood mononuclear cells (PBMCs), taken at new diagnosis, from a patient treated with antithyroid drugs. The receptors come from a man aged 30-40 years with Graves disease. Both conserved end residues are part of each CDR3. The D gene is left open where the match is weak. Size is stated for part of the rows, as once, few or many counts, or as a class when the clone is expanded.

d_gene: TRBD2
j_gene: TRBJ2-3
abundance: NA
len: 15
v_gene: TRBV5-6
CDR3aa: CASSLSVSGSATQYF
CDR3nt: TGTGCCAGCAGCTTGAGTGTTAGCGGGAGCGCTACGCAGTATTTT

d_gene: TRBD2
j_gene: TRBJ2-3
abundance: many
len: 16
v_gene: TRBV20-1
CDR3aa: CSASLLAGGVGDTQYF
CDR3nt: TGCAGTGCTAGCCTACTAGCGGGAGGGGTTGGAGATACGCAGTATTTT

d_gene: NA
j_gene: TRBJ2-2
abundance: NA
len: 15
v_gene: TRBV4-2
CDR3aa: CASSQEGSNTGELFF
CDR3nt: TGTGCCAGCAGCCAAGAAGGGTCGAACACCGGGGAGCTGTTTTTT

d_gene: NA
j_gene: TRBJ1-6
abundance: many
len: 14
v_gene: TRBV12-3/TRBV12-4
CDR3aa: CASSSSAGNSPLHF
CDR3nt: TGTGCCAGCAGTTCGTCCGCAGGGAATTCACCCCTCCACTTT

d_gene: NA
j_gene: TRBJ2-1
abundance: many
len: 11
v_gene: TRBV30
CDR3aa: CAWSPRDERFF
CDR3nt: TGTGCCTGGAGTCCTCGGGACGAGCGGTTCTTC

d_gene: NA
j_gene: TRBJ1-4
abundance: few
len: 16
v_gene: TRBV27
CDR3aa: CASSPTTGLTYEKLFF
CDR3nt: TGTGCCAGCAGTCCCACCACAGGGTTAACTTATGAAAAACTGTTTTTT

d_gene: NA
j_gene: TRBJ1-3
abundance: many
len: 14
v_gene: TRBV12-3/TRBV12-4
CDR3aa: CASSIGRSGNTIYF
CDR3nt: TGTGCCAGCAGTATCGGACGCTCTGGAAACACCATATATTTT

d_gene: TRBD2
j_gene: TRBJ2-4
abundance: many
len: 13
v_gene: TRBV11-2
CDR3aa: CAGIFGTSGAWYF
CDR3nt: TGTGCCGGAATTTTTGGGACTAGCGGGGCCTGGTACTTC

d_gene: TRBD1
j_gene: TRBJ1-5
abundance: NA
len: 15
v_gene: TRBV5-1
CDR3aa: CASSTGQGPNQPQHF
CDR3nt: TGCGCCAGCAGCACAGGACAGGGCCCCAATCAGCCCCAGCATTTT

d_gene: TRBD2
j_gene: TRBJ2-7
abundance: few
len: 18
v_gene: TRBV13
CDR3aa: CASSPYGTSGFHSYEQYF
CDR3nt: TGTGCCAGCAGCCCTTACGGGACTAGCGGGTTCCACTCCTACGAGCAGTACTTC

d_gene: NA
j_gene: TRBJ2-2
abundance: many
len: 13
v_gene: TRBV6-1
CDR3aa: CASSEAHPGELFF
CDR3nt: TGTGCCAGCAGTGAAGCCCATCCCGGGGAGCTGTTTTTT

d_gene: NA
j_gene: TRBJ2-3
abundance: many
len: 15
v_gene: TRBV12-3/TRBV12-4
CDR3aa: CASSFRSGSTDTQYF
CDR3nt: TGTGCCAGCAGTTTTAGAAGCGGCTCCACAGATACGCAGTATTTT

d_gene: NA
j_gene: TRBJ2-3
abundance: few
len: 15
v_gene: TRBV9
CDR3aa: CASSEDRAGTDTQYF
CDR3nt: TGTGCCAGCAGCGAGGACCGCGCGGGAACAGATACGCAGTATTTT

d_gene: TRBD2
j_gene: TRBJ2-3
abundance: many
len: 16
v_gene: TRBV11-3
CDR3aa: CASSLEAGDTTDTQYF
CDR3nt: TGTGCCAGCAGCTTAGAAGCGGGAGACACCACAGATACGCAGTATTTT

d_gene: TRBD2
j_gene: TRBJ2-7
abundance: many
len: 15
v_gene: TRBV20-1
CDR3aa: CSARLYDSGGNEQYF
CDR3nt: TGCAGTGCCCGCCTCTATGACAGCGGGGGCAACGAGCAGTACTTC